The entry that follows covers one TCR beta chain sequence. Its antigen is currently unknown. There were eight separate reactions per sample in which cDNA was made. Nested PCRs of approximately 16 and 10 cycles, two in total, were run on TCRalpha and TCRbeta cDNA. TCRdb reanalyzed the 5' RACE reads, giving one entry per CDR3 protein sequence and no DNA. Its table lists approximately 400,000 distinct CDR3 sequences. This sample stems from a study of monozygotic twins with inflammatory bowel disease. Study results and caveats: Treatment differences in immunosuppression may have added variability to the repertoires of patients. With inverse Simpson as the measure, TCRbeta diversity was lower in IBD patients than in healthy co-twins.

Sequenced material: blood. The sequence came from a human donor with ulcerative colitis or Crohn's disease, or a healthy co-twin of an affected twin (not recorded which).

This chain's CDR3 is CATSRDPSGLRGKNIQYF. This rearrangement joins TRBV15 to TRBJ2-4; the D call of TRBD2 rests on TCRdb alone, since no DNA is present to check it. The CDR3 is made up of 18 amino acids. CDR1 and CDR2 (germline): LNHNV, YYDKDF (reference sequence).